Each of the 4 T cell receptor beta chains below was sequenced from the same sample in a study of blood T cell repertoires in COVID-19. Method: immunoSEQ multiplex PCR; TCRdb's copy keeps in-frame clones and lacks some. The sample has 280,000 or so clones; around nine tenths are singletons. The sequencing input was peripheral blood. The receptor source for this set is a woman between 55 and 75 years old with acute or convalescent COVID-19.

V and J are TRBV27 and TRBJ1-5, with D perhaps TRBD1 (6 bases). Trimming took off 4 bases at V and 2 bases at J, with 12 bases between the two ends. The germline V gene has CDR1 MNHEY and CDR2 SMNVEV (reference sequence). The CDR3 loop spans 15 amino acids. The CDR3 is CASSWGAGGNQPQHF. Here the CDR3 DNA reads TGTGCCAGCAGTTGGGGGGCGGGGGGCAATCAGCCCCAGCATTTT.

The V call is TRBV18, the J call TRBJ2-3; TRBD2 is a possible D gene (6 bases). V dropped 3 bases and J dropped 2 bases, with 15 bases sitting between them. Germline loops: CDR1 KGHSH, CDR2 LQKENI. The CDR3 contains 16 residues. The DNA for the CDR3 is TGTGCCAGCTCACCGACCGGGCGGGGCCACACAGATACGCAGTATTTT. Translated, it gives CASSPTGRGHTDTQYF.

This chain links TRBV27 with TRBJ1-1; D may be TRBD1 (5 bases). The length of the CDR3 is 14 residues. CDR1 and CDR2 from the germline V gene are MNHEY and SMNVEV (reference sequence). V was trimmed by 6 bases and J by 2 bases, leaving 13 bases between them. CDR3: CASRAGGTNTEAFF. CDR3 coding DNA: TGTGCCAGCAGGGCGGGCGGGACCAACACTGAAGCTTTCTTT.

Written as DNA, the CDR3 is TGTGCCAGCATGGGCCAGGGGACCGGGGAGCTGTTTTTT. Translated: CASMGQGTGELFF. V usage is TRBV6-4 and J usage is TRBJ2-2, with a weak D call TRBD1 (6 bases). V was shortened by 7 bases and J by 5 bases, with 11 bases between the two germline ends. Germline loops: CDR1 MRHNA, CDR2 SNTAGT. The CDR3 totals 13 residues.